This T cell receptor (beta chain) was captured in a study of blood T cell repertoires in COVID-19 (dated by TCRdb to the early 2020s). At the level of the whole study: Samples from collaborators originated in the United States, Italy and Spain and spanned both the acute and convalescent phases of COVID-19. The samples were drawn from the first 160 participants of the ongoing ImmuneRACE study and from 1,254 subjects provided by 6 global collaborators. The dataset comprised deeply sampled blood TCRbeta repertoires from subjects exposed to, actively infected with, or recovered from COVID-19. Where available, HLA class I and class II types were obtained from metadata supplied by the sample provider rather than from assay-based typing. The prospective study material was composed of cDNA or gDNA derived from T cells, B-cell-depleted T cells, or PBMCs. The sample metadata nearly always contained a de-identified subject ID, COVID-19 status, age in years and sex. A freely available public database, intended as a resource for researchers studying the immune response to SARS-CoV-2, is where the repertoires were released. Summary of the overall study and its limitations: How much clinical and demographic metadata was included differed by source and by participant, and the metadata was provided uncurated.

V is reduced by 1 base and J by 4 bases, leaving a spacing of 16 bases between them. Looking up the germline V gene yields CDR1 MGHRA and CDR2 YSYEKL. The CDR3 covers 16 residues, taking in both the cysteine and the phenylalanine. Only the CDR3 DNA stays, 48 bases, in frame from base 1. At one collaborating source in Seattle, patients were enrolled during active infection and were followed longitudinally through the course of disease. Whole blood was collected in K2EDTA tubes by collaborating institutions according to the institutions' own protocols. For TCRbeta analysis, collaborators shipped samples as frozen whole blood, isolated PBMCs, or DNA extracted from either of those sample types. Regarding this clone: Its antigen target is currently unknown. No qualities accompany the bases; no much larger clone lies one base away.

The immunoSEQ Assay, a bias-controlled multiplex PCR, was used to amplify TCRbeta CDR3 regions from genomic DNA. The paper's processing steps were these. The number of nucleated cells in each sample was estimated from the amplification of reference gene primers within the assay. Sequence reads were collapsed and filtered to measure the absolute abundance of every unique TCRbeta CDR3 rearrangement. For each sample, productive Simpson clonality was calculated as the square root of Simpson's diversity index over productive rearrangements. Imported from immuneACCESS, the table was reduced by TCRdb to in-frame sequences with V and J called. These copies leave out some clones; in studies compared against another copy, an unresolved V gene accounts for under half, and the cause of the remainder is not known. V, J and clone size are taken as reported in that table, and D and trimming were inferred from the DNA itself. The sample table lists roughly 240,000 clones, over 75% of them with a count of one. Less than 6.5% of the sample comes from the top ten.

This sequence originates from a man aged 45 to 65 with COVID-19, enrolled during active disease. Sequencing was carried out using peripheral blood. The rearranged chain carries TRBV4-1 and TRBJ2-5, with a weak D call of TRBD2 (6 bases match). The CDR3 loop reads CASSQVGRGRGETQYF. The sequence in DNA is TGCGCCAGCAGCCAAGTAGGTCGGGGGAGAGGAGAGACCCAGTACTTC.